This T cell receptor beta chain was observed in a study of Ad26.COV2.S vaccination and SARS-CoV-2 variants. In the study overall: The Ad26.COV2.S arm of the COV1001 trial was where the donor was placed. Ad26.COV2.S, an intramuscular injection, was given once or twice 56 days apart.

Notes on the study in general: Researchers reported similar non-spike TCR breadth in vaccine and placebo recipients. Substantial post-vaccination breadth of spike-specific CD8+ and CD4+ T cell responses was reported.

Treatment denoted: about 20 received Ad26.COV2.S at low or high dose, single or two shots; roughly 5 received placebo; per-sample allocation not given. Day 63 after the first vaccine or placebo injection was the time point for sampling. Clones were read by immunoSEQ multiplex PCR, and TCRdb kept only the in-frame ones, dropping some. The data show 300,000 to 450,000 clones, 85% seen once. Concerning this clone: The antigen remains undetermined.

This CDR3 is 17 amino acids long. Germline V CDR1 and CDR2: KGHSH, LQKENI. V trimming: 0 bases; J trimming: 3 bases; junction bases outside the gene matches: 8. The chain uses TRBV18 and TRBJ1-1, with TRBD1 identical over 9 bases. This TCR derives from a person aged 18 to 59 who received the Ad26.COV2.S COVID-19 vaccine or a placebo. Sequencing was performed on peripheral blood, taken in a trial of Ad26.COV2.S vaccine versus placebo. The CDR3 sequence: CASSPPEGQGPYTEAFF. The CDR3 bases are TGTGCCAGCTCACCACCCGAAGGACAGGGGCCTTACACTGAAGCTTTCTTT.